This section outlines one T cell receptor beta chain sequence together with its context. This sample is part of a study of control samples from healthy donors and cancer patients. This CDR3 is 13 amino acids long. Trimming took off 5 bases at V and 3 bases at J, with 11 bases between the two ends. The method was immunoSEQ multiplex PCR; TCRdb's version includes in-frame clones alone and lacks a portion of them. The sample shows 150,000 or so clones, 90% to 95% of them seen only once. The source is a middle-aged man in good health. The J gene is TRBJ2-7, the V gene TRBV12-3 or TRBV12-4, with D unclear. The specimen sequenced was blood. The CDR3 bases are TGTGCCAGCAGTCGACCCGGGTACTACGAGCAGTACTTC. Residues: CASSRPGYYEQYF.